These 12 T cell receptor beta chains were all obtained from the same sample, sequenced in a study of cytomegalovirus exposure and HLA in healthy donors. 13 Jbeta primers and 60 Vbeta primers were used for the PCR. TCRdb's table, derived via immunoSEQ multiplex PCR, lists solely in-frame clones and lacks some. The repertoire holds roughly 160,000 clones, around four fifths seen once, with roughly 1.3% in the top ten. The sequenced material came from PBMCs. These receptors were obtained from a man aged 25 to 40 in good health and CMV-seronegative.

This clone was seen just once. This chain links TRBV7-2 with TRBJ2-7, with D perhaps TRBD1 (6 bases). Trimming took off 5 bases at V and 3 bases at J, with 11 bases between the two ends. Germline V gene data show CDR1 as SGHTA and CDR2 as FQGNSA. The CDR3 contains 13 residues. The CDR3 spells CASSTGQNYEQYF. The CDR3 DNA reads TGTGCCAGCAGCACCGGACAGAACTACGAGCAGTACTTC.

Here the CDR3 DNA reads TGTGCCCGAGGGGCTAGCGGGGCCCCTTCCTACGAGCAGTACTTC. Encoded protein: CARGASGAPSYEQYF. This chain connects TRBV2 to TRBJ2-7; TRBD2 aligns across 9 bases. The germline gives CDR1 SNHLY, CDR2 FYNNEI. V lost 11 bases to trimming and J lost 1 base; unmatched junction nucleotides: 12. The CDR3 length is 15 residues.

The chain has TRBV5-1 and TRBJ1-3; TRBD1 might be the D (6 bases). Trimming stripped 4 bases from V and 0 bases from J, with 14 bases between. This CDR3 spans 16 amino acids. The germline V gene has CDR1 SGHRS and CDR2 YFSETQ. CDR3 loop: CASSGGQLSSGNTIYF. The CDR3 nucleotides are TGCGCCAGCAGCGGAGGACAGTTATCCTCTGGAAACACCATATATTTT.

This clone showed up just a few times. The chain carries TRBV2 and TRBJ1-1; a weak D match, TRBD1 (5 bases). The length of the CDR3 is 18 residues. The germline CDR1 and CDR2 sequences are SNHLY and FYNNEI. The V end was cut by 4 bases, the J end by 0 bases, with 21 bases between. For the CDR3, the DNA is TGTGCCAGCAGTGTGTTATCCGGGGGTAGGGTATTGAACACTGAAGCTTTCTTT. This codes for CASSVLSGGRVLNTEAFF.

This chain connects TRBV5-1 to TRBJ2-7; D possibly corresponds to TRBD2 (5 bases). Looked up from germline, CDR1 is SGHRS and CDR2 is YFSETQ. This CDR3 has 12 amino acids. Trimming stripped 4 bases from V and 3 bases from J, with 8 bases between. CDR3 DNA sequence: TGCGCCAGCAGCCACGACTACTACGAGCAGTACTTC. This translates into CASSHDYYEQYF. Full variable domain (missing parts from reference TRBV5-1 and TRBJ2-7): KAGVTQTPRYLIKTRGQQVTLSCSPISGHRSVSWYQQTPGQGLQFLFEYFSETQRNKGNFPGRFSGRQFSNSRSEMNVSTLELGDSALYLCASSHDYYEQYFGPGTRLTVT.

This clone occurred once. The CDR3 DNA is TGCGCCAGCAGCTTGGGGACAGAGAATTATGGCTACACCTTC. It is translated as CASSLGTENYGYTF. V usage is TRBV5-1 and J usage is TRBJ1-2, with TRBD1 as a possible D gene (6 bases). The germline gives CDR1 SGHRS, CDR2 YFSETQ. CDR3 length: 14 residues. The V end was cut by 0 bases, the J end by 5 bases, with 11 bases between.

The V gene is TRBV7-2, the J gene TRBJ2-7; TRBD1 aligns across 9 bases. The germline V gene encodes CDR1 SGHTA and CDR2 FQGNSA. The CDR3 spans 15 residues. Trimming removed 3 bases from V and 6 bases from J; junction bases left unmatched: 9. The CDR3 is CASSFRDRDFSEQYF. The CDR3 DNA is TGTGCCAGCAGCTTCCGGGACAGGGATTTTAGCGAGCAGTACTTC.

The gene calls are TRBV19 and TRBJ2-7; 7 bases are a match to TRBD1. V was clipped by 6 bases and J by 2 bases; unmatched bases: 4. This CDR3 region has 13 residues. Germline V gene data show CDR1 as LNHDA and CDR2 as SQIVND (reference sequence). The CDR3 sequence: CASSPGTAYEQYF. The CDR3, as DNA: TGTGCCAGTAGCCCCGGGACAGCCTACGAGCAGTACTTC.

The CDR3 DNA follows: TGTGCCAGCGGAACCCCTAGGGGGACGTCCTACAATGAGCAGTTCTTC. Translated: CASGTPRGTSYNEQFF. The V and J genes are TRBV11-2 and TRBJ2-1, with TRBD1 as a possible D gene (6 bases). Between the trimmed V and J ends, which lost 8 bases and 1 base, there was a span of 18 bases. The germline V gene has CDR1 SGHAT and CDR2 FQNNGV. The CDR3 length is 16 residues.

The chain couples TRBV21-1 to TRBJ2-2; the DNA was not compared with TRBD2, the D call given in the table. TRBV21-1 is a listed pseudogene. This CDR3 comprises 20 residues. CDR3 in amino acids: CASSNERGGGANKNTGELFF. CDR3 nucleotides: TGTGCCAGCAGCAACGAAAGGGGGGGCGGGGCTAACAAGAACACCGGGGAGCTGTTTTTT.

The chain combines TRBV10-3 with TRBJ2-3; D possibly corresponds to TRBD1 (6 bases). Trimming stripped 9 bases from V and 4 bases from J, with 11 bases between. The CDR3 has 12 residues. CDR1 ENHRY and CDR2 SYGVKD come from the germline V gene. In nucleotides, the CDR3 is TGTGCCATAGGGGGAAGCCCAGATACGCAGTATTTT. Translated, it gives CAIGGSPDTQYF.

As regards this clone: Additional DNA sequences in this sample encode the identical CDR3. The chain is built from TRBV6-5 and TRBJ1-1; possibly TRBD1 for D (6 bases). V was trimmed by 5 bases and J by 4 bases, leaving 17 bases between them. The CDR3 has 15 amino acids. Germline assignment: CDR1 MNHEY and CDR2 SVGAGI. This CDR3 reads CASSPQGGWATEAFF. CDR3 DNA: TGTGCCAGCAGTCCTCAAGGGGGATGGGCCACTGAAGCTTTCTTT.